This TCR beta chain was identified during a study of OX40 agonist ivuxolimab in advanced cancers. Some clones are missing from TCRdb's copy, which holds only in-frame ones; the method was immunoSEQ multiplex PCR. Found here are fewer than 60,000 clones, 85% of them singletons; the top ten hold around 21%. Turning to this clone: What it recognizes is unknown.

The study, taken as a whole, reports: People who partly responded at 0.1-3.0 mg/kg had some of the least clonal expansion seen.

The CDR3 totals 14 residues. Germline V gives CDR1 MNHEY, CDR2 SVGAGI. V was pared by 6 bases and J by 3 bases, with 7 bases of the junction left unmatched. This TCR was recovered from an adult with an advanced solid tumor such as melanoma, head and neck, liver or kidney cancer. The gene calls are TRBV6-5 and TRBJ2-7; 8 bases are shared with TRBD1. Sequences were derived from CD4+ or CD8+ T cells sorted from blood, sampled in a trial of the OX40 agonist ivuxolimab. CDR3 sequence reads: CASRTGQGFYEQYF. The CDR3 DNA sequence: TGTGCCAGCAGAACTGGACAGGGCTTCTACGAGCAGTACTTC.